This is a list of T cell receptor beta chains from one sample in a study of T cells after yellow fever vaccination. From the 5' RACE reads, TCRdb called clonotypes with MiXCR, one entry per CDR3 protein. The sample includes hundreds of thousands of distinct CDR3 sequences, approximately 15% of them seen just once. Source: PBMCs, taken on the day of the yellow fever booster vaccination. Receptor source: a man under 40 who received the YFV17D yellow fever vaccine. Both conserved end residues are part of each CDR3. A D gene is named only where the DNA matches it firmly. Rows give clone size only sometimes, using once, few, many, or a class for an expanded clone.

D	V	size	J	CDR3	DNA
.	TRBV20-1	few	TRBJ2-2	CSAKPLRAAPNTGELFF	TGCAGTGCTAAGCCCCTGAGAGCGGCCCCGAACACCGGGGAGCTGTTTTTT
TRBD2	TRBV5-6	many	TRBJ2-7	CASSLETSGYEQYF	TGTGCCAGCAGCTTGGAGACTAGCGGATACGAGCAGTACTTC
.	TRBV7-9	few	TRBJ2-1	CASTLGMEQFF	TGTGCCAGCACCCTAGGGATGGAGCAGTTCTTC
.	TRBV19	.	TRBJ1-6	CASSTSLRSPLHF	TGTGCCAGTAGTACGAGTCTCCGTTCACCCCTCCACTTT
.	TRBV5-1	.	TRBJ1-1	CASSLQTAMNTEAFF	TGCGCCAGCAGCCTTCAGACAGCCATGAACACTGAAGCTTTCTTT
.	TRBV30	few	TRBJ2-7	CAGQTDSSYEQYF	TGTGCCGGCCAGACGGATAGCTCCTACGAGCAGTACTTC
TRBD1	TRBV24-1	few	TRBJ2-3	CAVGTGKADTQYF	TGTGCCGTCGGGACAGGTAAAGCAGATACGCAGTATTTT
TRBD2	TRBV7-2	few	TRBJ2-7	CASSPGLAGKDEQYF	TGTGCCAGCAGCCCCGGGCTAGCGGGGAAAGACGAGCAGTACTTC
.	TRBV28	few	TRBJ2-7	CASSSPGTWYF	TGTGCCAGCAGTTCCCCTGGGACTTGGTACTTC
.	TRBV20-1	few	TRBJ2-5	CTVVSGRGETQYF	TGCACTGTTGTTAGCGGCCGGGGAGAGACCCAGTACTTC
.	TRBV7-8	few	TRBJ2-2	CASSLGSENTGELFF	TGTGCCAGCAGCTTAGGGTCGGAGAACACCGGGGAGCTGTTTTTT
.	TRBV30	.	TRBJ2-3	CAWSGVSSDTQYF	TGTGCCTGGAGTGGGGTTAGCTCAGATACGCAGTATTTT
TRBD2	TRBV5-1	few	TRBJ2-1	CASSLPRGPGLAANEQFF	TGCGCCAGCAGCTTGCCGCGCGGGCCGGGACTAGCCGCCAATGAGCAGTTCTTC
TRBD2	TRBV4-3	few	TRBJ2-1	CASSQERVRGLARSYNEQFF	TGCGCCAGCAGCCAAGAAAGGGTCAGAGGACTAGCGAGATCCTACAATGAGCAGTTCTTC
.	TRBV5-6	.	TRBJ2-1	CASSRMAGDYSHEQFF	TGTGCCAGCAGCCGGATGGCCGGAGACTACTCTCATGAGCAGTTCTTC
.	TRBV29-1	few	TRBJ1-4	CSVAATNEKLFF	TGCAGCGTTGCCGCAACTAATGAAAAACTGTTTTTT
.	TRBV7-9	few	TRBJ2-3	CASSAGLPQYF	TGTGCCAGCAGCGCCGGACTTCCGCAGTATTTT
.	TRBV4-3	.	TRBJ1-2	CASSQVSDSNYGYTF	TGCGCCAGCAGCCAAGTTTCTGACAGTAACTATGGCTACACCTTC
TRBD2	TRBV12-3/TRBV12-4	few	TRBJ2-1	CASTGLAGYNEQFF	TGTGCCAGCACCGGACTAGCGGGATACAATGAGCAGTTCTTC
TRBD2	TRBV5-1	many	TRBJ2-3	CASSIGMLAGGPGDTQYF	TGCGCCAGCAGCATTGGAATGCTAGCGGGAGGGCCCGGAGATACGCAGTATTTT
.	TRBV5-1	few	TRBJ1-2	CASSLERGGYTF	TGCGCCAGCAGCTTGGAGCGTGGGGGCTACACCTTC
TRBD2	TRBV12-3/TRBV12-4	few	TRBJ2-1	CASSFAGGGNEQFF	TGTGCCAGCAGTTTTGCGGGAGGGGGAAATGAGCAGTTCTTC
.	TRBV5-1	few	TRBJ1-2	CASSLDRFYGYTF	TGCGCCAGCAGCTTGGACAGATTTTATGGCTACACCTTC
TRBD1	TRBV6-5	few	TRBJ1-6	CASSYSKLTGDSPLHF	TGTGCCAGCAGTTACTCGAAATTAACAGGGGATTCACCCCTCCACTTT
TRBD2	TRBV20-1	.	TRBJ2-1	CSAQSGRPYNEQFF	TGCAGTGCCCAAAGCGGGAGACCCTACAATGAGCAGTTCTTC
TRBD2	TRBV5-1	.	TRBJ2-1	CASSSRYDERTSGSDEQFF	TGCGCCAGCAGCTCGCGATATGATGAACGGACTAGCGGGAGTGATGAGCAGTTCTTC
.	TRBV25-1	few	TRBJ2-1	CASSDTFDEQFF	TGTGCCAGCAGTGACACGTTTGATGAGCAGTTCTTC
.	TRBV19	few	TRBJ2-5	CASSTNWGETQYF	TGTGCCAGTAGCACCAACTGGGGGGAGACCCAGTACTTC
TRBD1	TRBV20-1	few	TRBJ2-7	CSPGQGAGEQYF	TGCAGTCCGGGACAGGGGGCGGGGGAGCAGTACTTC
TRBD1	TRBV29-1	.	TRBJ2-2	CSVSQGEGTGELFF	TGCAGCGTTTCGCAGGGGGAAGGCACCGGGGAGCTGTTTTTT
TRBD1	TRBV20-1	.	TRBJ2-5	CSAGTGGMETQYF	TGCAGTGCCGGGACAGGGGGTATGGAGACCCAGTACTTC
.	TRBV29-1	.	TRBJ2-1	CSVVGASYDEQFF	TGCAGCGTTGTAGGGGCCTCCTACGATGAGCAGTTCTTC
TRBD2	TRBV20-1	.	TRBJ2-3	CSGLAGGPGTDTQYF	TGCAGCGGACTAGCGGGAGGGCCGGGCACAGATACGCAGTATTTT
.	TRBV20-1	few	TRBJ2-4	CSASRTMAGPQMNIQYF	TGCAGTGCTAGCCGCACTATGGCTGGGCCACAAATGAACATTCAGTACTTC
.	TRBV27	.	TRBJ2-1	CASSYETPSANEQFF	TGTGCCAGCAGTTATGAGACCCCAAGTGCGAATGAGCAGTTCTTC
.	TRBV5-5	many	TRBJ2-4	CASSWEDPSPKYF	TGTGCCAGCAGCTGGGAGGATCCTAGCCCAAAGTACTTC
.	TRBV7-3	.	TRBJ2-1	CASSLEGAGSYNEQFF	TGTGCCAGCAGCTTGGAGGGGGCTGGCTCCTACAATGAGCAGTTCTTC
TRBD2	TRBV20-1	.	TRBJ2-1	CSARDLAGVSLDNEQFF	TGCAGTGCTAGAGATTTAGCGGGAGTATCCCTTGACAATGAGCAGTTCTTC
.	TRBV5-1	many	TRBJ2-3	CASSLEDTQYF	TGCGCCAGCAGCTTGGAAGATACGCAGTATTTT
.	TRBV29-1	.	TRBJ2-3	CTLDEAKDTQYF	TGCACCCTTGATGAGGCGAAAGATACGCAGTATTTT
.	TRBV20-1	few	TRBJ2-7	CSARGPGGPYEQYF	TGCAGTGCTAGAGGCCCAGGGGGGCCCTACGAGCAGTACTTC
TRBD1	TRBV12-3/TRBV12-4	.	TRBJ1-2	CASTLPGQGLHGYTF	TGTGCCAGCACCCTCCCGGGACAGGGCCTCCATGGCTACACCTTC
TRBD2	TRBV5-6	few	TRBJ2-6	CASSLRLAGGTGANVLTF	TGTGCCAGCAGCTTACGACTAGCGGGAGGAACTGGGGCCAACGTCCTGACTTTC
TRBD2	TRBV20-1	few	TRBJ2-1	CSASELARSYNEQFF	TGCAGTGCAAGCGAACTAGCGCGGTCCTACAATGAGCAGTTCTTC
.	TRBV12-3/TRBV12-4	.	TRBJ2-1	CASGPYEQFF	TGTGCCAGCGGCCCTTATGAGCAGTTCTTC